These 22 T cell receptor beta chains share one sample of origin, sequenced in a study of blood T cell repertoires in COVID-19. The protocol was immunoSEQ multiplex PCR, while the TCRdb copy is restricted to in-frame clones and leaves out a portion. The repertoire consists of approximately 330,000 clones, with roughly 86% occurring once and the leading ten covering approximately 9.4%. Sequencing input: peripheral blood. The receptors derive from a man aged 25-45 years with COVID-19, enrolled during active disease.

The chain employs TRBV27 and TRBJ2-7; 7 bases line up with TRBD1. This CDR3 has 15 amino acids. CDR1 is MNHEY and CDR2 is SMNVEV in the germline V gene (reference sequence). V shed 5 bases and J 5 bases; nucleotides not matched to a gene: 12. The CDR3 spells CASSRKQGTVDEQYF. The CDR3 bases are TGTGCCAGCAGTCGCAAACAGGGGACCGTCGACGAGCAGTACTTC.

This chain links TRBV3-1 (or the pseudogene TRBV3-2) with TRBJ2-7; 7 nucleotides align to TRBD2. Germline V gene data show CDR1 as LGHDT and CDR2 as YNNKEL (reference sequence). V shed 1 base, J shed 6 bases, and the junction held 0 bases outside the gene matches. This CDR3 comprises 12 residues. CDR3 sequence (DNA): TGTGCCAGCAGCCAAGCGGGGGGCGAGCAGTACTTC. Protein product: CASSQAGGEQYF.

J is TRBJ1-3 and V is TRBV19; 8 nucleotides align to TRBD1. Trimming at V came to 3 bases and at J to 0 bases, leaving 4 bases not matched to a gene. CDR1 and CDR2 from the germline V gene are LNHDA and SQIVND (reference sequence). The CDR3 runs 16 residues. CDR3 amino acids: CASSIQDRGSGNTIYF. DNA for the CDR3: TGTGCCAGTAGTATCCAAGACAGGGGCTCTGGAAACACCATATATTTT.

This chain connects TRBV6-5 to TRBJ1-6, with TRBD1 identical over 10 bases. The CDR3 runs 15 residues. CDR1 is MNHEY and CDR2 is SVGAGI in the germline V gene. Trimming removed 5 bases from V and 9 bases from J; junction bases left unmatched: 7. CDR3 coding DNA: TGTGCCAGCAGTCAGAGGACAGGGGGTACTTCACCCCTCCACTTT. Protein: CASSQRTGGTSPLHF.

The count of this clone is one. V usage is TRBV5-1 and J usage is TRBJ2-7; 7 bases fit TRBD1. The CDR3 loop spans 14 amino acids. V trimming: 3 bases; J trimming: 5 bases; junction bases outside the gene matches: 8. The germline V gene encodes CDR1 SGHRS and CDR2 YFSETQ. CDR3 sequence (DNA): TGCGCCAGCAGCTCCCATCGCGACAGGGACGAGCAGTACTTC. Translating gives CASSSHRDRDEQYF.

CDR3 bases: TGTGCCAGCAGCTTAGGCGGGAGTGGGACAGATACGCAGTATTTT. It codes for CASSLGGSGTDTQYF. The rearrangement uses TRBV7-7 and TRBJ2-3; 7 bases fit TRBD2. Germline CDR1 SSHAT, CDR2 FNYEAQ (reference sequence). V dropped 1 base and J dropped 3; count of bases not matched to a gene: 4. This CDR3 is 15 amino acids long.

The chain employs TRBV28 and TRBJ2-7, with 11 bases aligning to TRBD1. Germline V gene lookup returns CDR1 MDHEN and CDR2 SYDVKM. The ends lost 7 bases at V and 4 bases at J; junction bases unmatched: 9. The CDR3 consists of 15 residues. As DNA, the CDR3 is TGTGCCAGCAATCTCGGGACAGGGGGAGTGTACGAGCAGTACTTC. It encodes CASNLGTGGVYEQYF.

The CDR3 sequence: CASTTGLGLEQYF. CDR3 nucleotide sequence: TGTGCCAGCACCACCGGTTTGGGACTGGAGCAGTACTTC. The V call is TRBV27, the J call TRBJ2-7; tentative D call: TRBD2 (6 bases). V gave up 7 bases and J gave up 7 bases, with 17 bases separating them. The CDR3 runs to 13 residues. CDR1 MNHEY and CDR2 SMNVEV come from the germline V gene (reference sequence).

V gene TRBV27 combines with J gene TRBJ2-7; a weak D match, TRBD2 (5 bases). Germline CDR1 is MNHEY and CDR2 is SMNVEV (reference sequence). The V end lost 5 bases, the J end lost 2 bases, and 22 bases lay between the germline ends. The CDR3 is 17 residues long. Here the CDR3 DNA reads TGTGCCAGCAGTCGCAATGCCAGAGGGTTTTTCGCCTACGAGCAGTACTTC. It encodes CASSRNARGFFAYEQYF.

The chain carries TRBV9 and TRBJ1-2; 8 nucleotides line up with TRBD1. Germline trimming cut 0 bases from V and 0 bases from J; bases unmatched to any gene: 16. From germline, CDR1 is SGDLS and CDR2 YYNGEE. The CDR3 loop spans 20 amino acids. The CDR3 nucleotides are TGTGCCAGCAGCGTAGACCCCGGACAGGGCATGAATAAAGCTAACTATGGCTACACCTTC. Its protein product is CASSVDPGQGMNKANYGYTF.

The CDR3 bases are TGCGCCAGCAGCCAATCGGGACAGGGTCTGGCCGGGGAGCTGTTTTTT. It encodes CASSQSGQGLAGELFF. The V gene is TRBV4-1, the J gene TRBJ2-2; 9 nucleotides line up with TRBD1. CDR1 and CDR2 from the germline V gene are MGHRA and YSYEKL. V was pared by 2 bases and J by 6 bases, with 7 bases of the junction left unmatched. The CDR3 contains 16 residues.

This chain joins TRBV7-2 and TRBJ2-5; D might be TRBD2 (6 bases). The CDR3 runs to 16 residues. The germline V gene has CDR1 SGHTA and CDR2 FQGNSA. Trimming left V 3 bases short and J 0 bases short, with 14 bases between. The CDR3 region has the DNA TGTGCCAGCAGCTTCGGGGGAGTAGCCAACCAAGAGACCCAGTACTTC. It translates to CASSFGGVANQETQYF.

This chain links TRBV2 with TRBJ1-2, with 7 nucleotides matching TRBD1. The CDR3 sequence is 13 residues long. Germline V gene lookup returns CDR1 SNHLY and CDR2 FYNNEI. V lost 5 bases and J lost 2; bases outside the gene matches: 2. The CDR3, as DNA: TGTGCCAGCAGTACGGACAGGAACTATGGCTACACCTTC. This translates into CASSTDRNYGYTF.

The chain employs TRBV19 and TRBJ1-6; 7 bases fit TRBD1. Germline V CDR1 and CDR2: LNHDA, SQIVND (reference sequence). With 6 bases clipped from V and 0 bases from J, the junction kept 8 bases outside the gene matches. CDR3 length: 17 amino acids. CDR3 sequence: CASSGTDYSSYNSPLHF. The CDR3 nucleotides read TGTGCCAGTAGCGGGACAGATTATAGCTCCTATAATTCACCCCTCCACTTT.

V and J are TRBV7-2 and TRBJ2-7, with 7 bases lining up with TRBD2. CDR3 size: 14 residues. Trimming took 1 base from V and 5 from J; bases not matched to a gene: 5. The germline CDR1 and CDR2 sequences are SGHTA and FQGNSA. DNA of the CDR3: TGTGCCAGCAGCTTAGGAATGGGGAGGGACGAGCAGTACTTC. This encodes CASSLGMGRDEQYF.

The chain combines TRBV30 with TRBJ2-7; weak D call: TRBD1 (6 bases). This CDR3 is 16 amino acids long. V lost 4 bases and J 2 bases, leaving 21 bases between the germline ends. Germline V gene lookup returns CDR1 GTSNPN and CDR2 SVGIG (reference sequence). CDR3 residues: CAWNIPWTVKTYEQYF. The CDR3 DNA follows: TGTGCCTGGAATATCCCCTGGACAGTGAAGACCTACGAGCAGTACTTC.

V gene TRBV5-1 combines with J gene TRBJ2-7; D unclear. The length of the CDR3 is 14 residues. Trimming pared 1 base from V and 2 bases from J, leaving 10 bases between. In germline, CDR1 is SGHRS, CDR2 YFSETQ. This chain's CDR3 is CASSLTALPYEQYF. CDR3 in DNA: TGCGCCAGCAGCTTGACAGCTCTCCCCTACGAGCAGTACTTC.

V usage is TRBV5-1 and J usage is TRBJ2-7, with a possible D match to TRBD1 (6 bases). The CDR3 spans 14 residues. Between the trimmed V and J ends, which lost 0 bases and 3 bases, there was a span of 10 bases. The germline V gene encodes CDR1 SGHRS and CDR2 YFSETQ. The CDR3 DNA is TGCGCCAGCAGCTTGGATAGACAGGTCTACGAGCAGTACTTC. Its protein is CASSLDRQVYEQYF.

This clone was recorded once. CDR3 in amino acids: CASSDPGTAGANVLTF. CDR3 bases: TGTGCCAGCAGTGACCCGGGGACTGCCGGGGCCAACGTCCTGACTTTC. This sequence joins TRBV6-2 or TRBV6-3 and TRBJ2-6; D may be TRBD2 (6 bases). The germline V and J ends were trimmed by 5 bases and 4 bases, with 15 bases remaining between them. The germline V gene has CDR1 MNHEY and CDR2 SVGEGT. This CDR3 comprises 16 residues.

This clone has just one count. This chain joins TRBV29-1 and TRBJ2-3; 15 bases agree with TRBD2. CDR1 and CDR2 (germline): SQVTM, ANQGSEA. The V segment lost 5 bases and the J segment 4 bases; nucleotides outside the gene matches: 7. This CDR3 has 16 residues. The CDR3 sequence is CSVPRTSGRGSDTQYF. The CDR3 nucleotides read TGCAGCGTTCCCCGGACTAGCGGGAGGGGGTCAGATACGCAGTATTTT.

The rearrangement joins TRBV3-1 (or the pseudogene TRBV3-2) to TRBJ2-1, with TRBD2 identical over 8 bases. Germline CDR1 and CDR2: LGHDT and YNNKEL (reference sequence). Germline trimming cut 2 bases from V and 3 bases from J; bases unmatched to any gene: 3. This CDR3 is 15 amino acids long. As DNA, the CDR3 is TGTGCCAGCAGCCAACTTAGCGGGGTCTACAATGAGCAGTTCTTC. It specifies CASSQLSGVYNEQFF.

The genes are TRBV6-6 and TRBJ1-5, with 8 bases aligning to TRBD1. Germline assignment: CDR1 MNHNY and CDR2 SVGAGI (reference sequence). This CDR3 spans 16 amino acids. Losses at the gene ends were 2 bases for V and 1 base for J; bases not matched to a gene: 4. In nucleotides, the CDR3 is TGTGCCAGCAGTTACCCGACAGGGGAAAGCAATCAGCCCCAGCATTTT. Encoded protein: CASSYPTGESNQPQHF.